The 6 T cell receptor beta chains given below trace back to one sample, sequenced in a study of T cells in Graves' hyperthyroidism and ophthalmopathy. Using RNA transcripts as the source, TCR beta CDR3 regions were amplified. The study used the HTBI primer set for a first-round RT-PCR of the TCR CDR3. Via MiXCR, TCRdb re-called the multiplex PCR reads, giving one row per CDR3 protein. Of hundreds of thousands of distinct CDR3 sequences listed, over 35% were seen once; the top ten hold 8% to 9%. Sample: blood. These receptors all come from a young man with Graves' hyperthyroidism.

The chain carries TRBV19 and TRBJ1-2; 11 nucleotides align to TRBD1. The germline V gene has CDR1 LNHDA and CDR2 SQIVND (reference sequence). This CDR3 contains 15 residues. J lost 5 bases, V lost 4 bases, and 6 bases had no gene match. The DNA of the CDR3 is TGTGCCAGTAGTACCCCGGGACAGGGGGAATATGGCTACACCTTC. Its translation is CASSTPGQGEYGYTF.

This clonotype was counted at least ten times. V gene TRBV2 combines with J gene TRBJ1-5, with D maybe TRBD1 (5 bases). V lost 8 bases to trimming and J lost 0 bases, with 11 bases between them. This CDR3 has 14 residues. Per the germline V gene, CDR1 is SNHLY and CDR2 is FYNNEI. In DNA form, the CDR3 reads TGTGCCAGCGGTAGACAGCTTAGCAATCAGCCCCAGCATTTT. This translates into CASGRQLSNQPQHF.

The rearrangement joins TRBV7-2 to TRBJ1-5, with TRBD1 matching 10 bases. The CDR3 sequence is 18 residues long. V dropped 5 bases and J dropped 2; count of bases not matched to a gene: 12. Germline V lookup: CDR1 SGHTA, CDR2 FQGNSA. As DNA, the CDR3 is TGTGCCAGCAGCAAGACAGGGGGCGTTTTTTCTGGCAATCAGCCCCAGCATTTT. Protein sequence: CASSKTGGVFSGNQPQHF.

As regards this clonotype: A much larger clone lies a single base off, so this may be a read error. J is TRBJ1-4 and V is TRBV29-1, with TRBD1 matching over 10 bases. From germline, CDR1 is SQVTM and CDR2 ANQGSEA. The CDR3 is 12 amino acids. This CDR3 is CSVGDRGEELFF. CDR3 sequence (DNA): TGCAGCGTGGGGGACAGGGGTGAAGAACTGTTTTTT.

The chain has TRBV6-5 and TRBJ1-1, with D perhaps TRBD1 (5 bases). Germline lookup yields CDR1 MNHEY and CDR2 SVGAGI. The CDR3 spans 14 residues. V was clipped by 5 bases and J by 5 bases, with 15 bases between them. CDR3 bases: TGTGCCAGCAGTGAAGGGGTTTGGGGGACTGAAGCTTTCTTT. Its protein product is CASSEGVWGTEAFF.

In this sample, this clonotype turned up many times. CDR3 region: CASSHGQAATNEKLFF. In nucleotides, the CDR3 is TGTGCCAGCAGCCACGGACAGGCGGCAACTAATGAAAAACTGTTTTTT. This chain connects TRBV7-9 to TRBJ1-4, with 7 nucleotides matching TRBD1. Looked up from germline, CDR1 is SEHNR and CDR2 is FQNEAQ (reference sequence). Trimming removed 5 bases from V and 0 bases from J; junction bases left unmatched: 6. The CDR3 loop spans 16 amino acids.